This T cell receptor (beta chain) was captured in a study of CD8 T cells in ankylosing spondylitis. The study, taken as a whole, reports: The authors reported significant enrichment of disease-linked clones in matched ankylosing spondylitis synovial fluid. A TCR beta motif of roughly 8 highly homologous variants seemed to mark ankylosing spondylitis blood.

TCRdb processed the 5' RACE reads anew with MiXCR; each CDR3 protein has one entry. Found here are fewer than 550,000 distinct CDR3 sequences, approximately 5% of them singletons; the top ten hold 3.5%. CDR3 length equals 14 residues. V lost 5 bases, J lost 3 bases, and 13 bases lay in between. Germline V gene sequence: CDR1 MGHRA, CDR2 YSYEKL. This clonotype was counted many times. Its antigen is as yet unknown. The genes are TRBV4-1 and TRBJ1-2; D is ambiguous. Input material: blood, either unsorted or a sorted T cell fraction (not recorded which). The clonotype was recovered from a male donor with ankylosing spondylitis. CDR3 region: CASSRKPVDYGYTF. The CDR3 DNA sequence: TGCGCCAGCAGCAGAAAACCGGTCGACTATGGCTACACCTTC.